The sequence of this T cell receptor beta chain was determined in a study of T cells in Graves' hyperthyroidism and ophthalmopathy. This clonotype appeared many times. Germline CDR1 SGHTA, CDR2 FQGNSA. The CDR3 contains 15 residues. The germline V and J ends were trimmed by 4 bases and 3 bases, with 16 bases remaining between them. Researchers amplified the TCR beta CDR3 regions from RNA transcripts. In the first-round RT-PCR of the TCR CDR3, the HTBI primer set was used. MiXCR, run by TCRdb on the multiplex PCR reads, gives a single entry per CDR3 protein. Of under 350,000 distinct CDR3 sequences listed, around 15% are singletons.

The sequenced sample consisted of blood. The genes are TRBV7-2 and TRBJ2-7; D is tentatively TRBD1 or TRBD2 (5 bases each). The TCR was taken from a woman aged 55-75 years with Graves' ophthalmopathy. CDR3 residues: CASSSRGAENYEQYF. The CDR3 nucleotides read TGTGCCAGCAGCTCGCGAGGGGCAGAGAACTACGAGCAGTACTTC.